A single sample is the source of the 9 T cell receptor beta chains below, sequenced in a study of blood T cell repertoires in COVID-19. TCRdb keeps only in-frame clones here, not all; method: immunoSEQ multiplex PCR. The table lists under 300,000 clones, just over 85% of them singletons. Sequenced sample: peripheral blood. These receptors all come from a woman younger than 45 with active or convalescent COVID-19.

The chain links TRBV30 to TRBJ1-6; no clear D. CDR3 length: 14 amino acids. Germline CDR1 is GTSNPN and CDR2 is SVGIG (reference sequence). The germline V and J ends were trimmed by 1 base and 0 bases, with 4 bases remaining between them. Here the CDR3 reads CAWSDSSYNSPLHF. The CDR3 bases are TGTGCCTGGAGTGATAGCTCCTATAATTCACCCCTCCACTTT.

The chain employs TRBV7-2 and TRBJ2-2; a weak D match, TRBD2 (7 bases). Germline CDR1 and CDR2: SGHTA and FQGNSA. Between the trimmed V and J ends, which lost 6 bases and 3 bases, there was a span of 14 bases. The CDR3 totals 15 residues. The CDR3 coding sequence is TGTGCCAGCAGGGTAGGGGGGGAGTACACCGGGGAGCTGTTTTTT. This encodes CASRVGGEYTGELFF. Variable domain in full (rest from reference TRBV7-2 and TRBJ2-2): GAGVSQSPSNKVTEKGKDVELRCDPISGHTALYWYRQSLGQGLEFLIYFQGNSAPDKSGLPSDRFSAERTGGSVSTLTIQRTQQEDSAVYLCASRVGGEYTGELFFGEGSRLTVL.

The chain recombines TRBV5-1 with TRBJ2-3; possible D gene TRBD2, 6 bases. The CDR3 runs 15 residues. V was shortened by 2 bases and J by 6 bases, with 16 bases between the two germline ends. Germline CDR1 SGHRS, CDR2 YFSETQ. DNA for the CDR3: TGCGCCAGCAGCTTACTTGCGGGGCCGTCTGATACGCAGTATTTT. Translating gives CASSLLAGPSDTQYF.

The CDR3 DNA reads as TGTGCCAGCAGTTACAAGTCGGGAGGGGGCAAAAACATTCAGTACTTC. Translation: CASSYKSGGGKNIQYF. V and J are TRBV6-5 and TRBJ2-4, with 8 bases lining up with TRBD2. CDR3 length equals 16 residues. V lost 2 bases to trimming and J lost 3 bases; unmatched junction nucleotides: 6. Per the germline V gene, CDR1 is MNHEY and CDR2 is SVGAGI.

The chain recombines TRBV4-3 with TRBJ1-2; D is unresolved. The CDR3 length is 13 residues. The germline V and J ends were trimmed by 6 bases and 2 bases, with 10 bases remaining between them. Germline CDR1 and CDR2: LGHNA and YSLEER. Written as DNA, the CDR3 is TGCGCCAGCAGTCACACCACCAACTATGGCTACACCTTC. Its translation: CASSHTTNYGYTF.

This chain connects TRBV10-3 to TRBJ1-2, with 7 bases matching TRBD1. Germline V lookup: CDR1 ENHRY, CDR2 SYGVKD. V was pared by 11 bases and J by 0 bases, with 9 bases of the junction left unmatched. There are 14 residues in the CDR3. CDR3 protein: CAAVGTESNYGYTF. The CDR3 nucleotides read TGTGCCGCCGTTGGGACAGAGTCTAACTATGGCTACACCTTC.

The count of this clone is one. CDR3 protein: CASSLQGGSYEQYF. The CDR3 nucleotides read TGTGCCAGCAGTTTACAGGGGGGCTCCTACGAGCAGTACTTC. V is TRBV27 and J is TRBJ2-7, with a tentative D call TRBD1 (7 bases). CDR3 length: 14 residues. V lost 2 bases to trimming and J lost 0 bases, with 8 bases between them. CDR1 is MNHEY and CDR2 is SMNVEV in the germline V gene (reference sequence).

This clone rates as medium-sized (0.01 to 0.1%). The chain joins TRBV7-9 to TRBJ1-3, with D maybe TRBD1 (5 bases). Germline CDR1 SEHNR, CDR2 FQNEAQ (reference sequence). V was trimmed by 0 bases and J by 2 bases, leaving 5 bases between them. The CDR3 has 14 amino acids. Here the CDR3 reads CASSLAGAGNTIYF. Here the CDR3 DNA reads TGTGCCAGCAGCTTAGCAGGGGCTGGAAACACCATATATTTT.

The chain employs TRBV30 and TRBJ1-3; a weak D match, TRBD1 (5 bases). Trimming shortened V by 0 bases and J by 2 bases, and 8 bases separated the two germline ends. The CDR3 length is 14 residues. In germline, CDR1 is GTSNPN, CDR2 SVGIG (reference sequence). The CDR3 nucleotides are TGTGCCTGGAGTGTAGGCAGGGCTGGAAACACCATATATTTT. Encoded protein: CAWSVGRAGNTIYF. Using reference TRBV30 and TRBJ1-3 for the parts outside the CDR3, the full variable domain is SQTIHQWPATLVQPVGSPLSLECTVEGTSNPNLYWYRQAAGRGLQLLFYSVGIGQISSEVPQNLSASRPQDRQFILSSKKLLLSDSGFYLCAWSVGRAGNTIYFGEGSWLTVV.